This T cell receptor beta chain was found in a study of shared clonotypes between healthy human individuals. Study outcomes and limitations: Tissue TCR repertoires likely differ from these blood-only repertoires.

Terminally differentiated effector memory CD45RA+ cells were excluded from the naive CD8 cells, which were CD45RO-negative and positively selected for CCR7. The donor cohort consisted entirely of Caucasian adults residing in Nashville, Tennessee. Concerning this clone itself: Its antigen remains unknown.

The CDR3 is 16 amino acids. Trimming shortened V by 7 bases and J by 0 bases, and 21 bases separated the two germline ends. Germline loops: CDR1 SQVTM, CDR2 ANQGSEA. Authors' methods: Owing to the provision of junction-only sequences devoid of quality scores by immunoSEQ, filtering differed. The assay was immunoSEQ multiplex PCR, and TCRdb's table has in-frame clones only and misses some. V and J calls and clone size are as listed in that table; D and trimming were resolved from the DNA. The profile shows about 2,200,000 clones, 93% of them singletons. This clonotype was sampled from a young man in good health. Some clones in this sample may be carry-over from other donors' samples. Sequencing was carried out using naive CD8+ T cells from PBMCs. This chain joins TRBV29-1 and TRBJ2-5; D may be TRBD1 (5 bases). This CDR3 reads CSAVPTADSNQETQYF. The CDR3 DNA follows: TGCAGCGCAGTACCGACGGCCGACAGCAACCAAGAGACCCAGTACTTC.